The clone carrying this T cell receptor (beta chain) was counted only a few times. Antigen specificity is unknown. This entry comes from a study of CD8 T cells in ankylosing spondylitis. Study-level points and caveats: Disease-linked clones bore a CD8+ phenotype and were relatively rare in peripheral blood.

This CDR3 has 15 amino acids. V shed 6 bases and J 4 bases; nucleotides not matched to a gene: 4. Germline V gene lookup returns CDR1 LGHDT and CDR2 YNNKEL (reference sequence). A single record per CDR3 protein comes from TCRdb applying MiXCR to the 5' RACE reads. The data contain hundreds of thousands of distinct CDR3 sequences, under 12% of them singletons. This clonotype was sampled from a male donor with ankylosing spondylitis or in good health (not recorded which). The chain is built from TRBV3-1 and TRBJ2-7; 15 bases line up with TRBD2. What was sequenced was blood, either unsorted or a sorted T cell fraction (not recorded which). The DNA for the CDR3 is TGTGCCAGCAGTCCGGGACTAGCGGGGGGATACGAGCAGTACTTC. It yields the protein CASSPGLAGGYEQYF.